The rows below give T cell receptor beta chains drawn from one sample of a study of identical twins. TCRdb used MiXCR to reprocess the 5' RACE reads, holding one entry per CDR3 protein. The sample yields roughly 220,000 distinct CDR3 sequences, about 6.7% seen once. The data also belong to a second study, concerning T cells expressing NK-cell markers.

Sequencing was done on a sample of CD8+ T cells sorted from blood. The receptor source for this set is a woman younger than 35 in good health. CDR3s include the opening cysteine and the closing phenylalanine or tryptophan. D genes are given only for firm matches. Only some rows state a clone size, as once, few, many or a class for expanded clones.

v_call: TRBV6-1
j_call: TRBJ2-2
clone_size: many
d_call: TRBD2
cdr3_aa: CASSEASGGAGELFF
cdr3_nt: TGTGCCAGCAGTGAAGCTAGCGGGGGGGCCGGGGAGCTGTTTTTT

v_call: TRBV25-1
j_call: TRBJ1-1
clone_size: few
d_call: .
cdr3_aa: CASSEWDEREAFF
cdr3_nt: TGTGCCAGCAGTGAGTGGGACGAAAGAGAAGCTTTCTTT

v_call: TRBV29-1
j_call: TRBJ1-1
clone_size: many
d_call: .
cdr3_aa: CSVPLGGAEAFF
cdr3_nt: TGCAGCGTACCCTTGGGTGGAGCCGAAGCTTTCTTT

v_call: TRBV12-3/TRBV12-4
j_call: TRBJ2-2
clone_size: few
d_call: .
cdr3_aa: CASRDRIAGELFF
cdr3_nt: TGTGCCAGCAGGGATAGGATTGCCGGGGAGCTGTTTTTT

v_call: TRBV5-5
j_call: TRBJ2-5
clone_size: few
d_call: .
cdr3_aa: CASSFVTGRRVQETQYF
cdr3_nt: TGTGCCAGCAGCTTCGTAACTGGACGGAGGGTACAAGAGACCCAGTACTTC

v_call: TRBV27
j_call: TRBJ2-7
clone_size: .
d_call: TRBD1
cdr3_aa: CASSFWTGGAYEQYF
cdr3_nt: TGTGCCAGCAGTTTTTGGACAGGGGGGGCCTACGAGCAGTACTTC

v_call: TRBV10-2
j_call: TRBJ1-5
clone_size: many
d_call: .
cdr3_aa: CASSSGLYSNQPQHF
cdr3_nt: TGCGCCAGCAGTAGTGGGCTTTATAGCAATCAGCCCCAGCATTTT

v_call: TRBV6-2/TRBV6-3
j_call: TRBJ1-6
clone_size: .
d_call: .
cdr3_aa: CASSSQTYNSPLHF
cdr3_nt: TGTGCCAGCAGTTCGCAGACCTATAATTCACCCCTCCACTTT

v_call: TRBV21-1
j_call: TRBJ2-5
clone_size: many
d_call: .
cdr3_aa: CASSEAAGETQYF
cdr3_nt: TGTGCCAGCAGCGAGGCGGCCGGGGAGACCCAGTACTTC

v_call: TRBV12-3/TRBV12-4
j_call: TRBJ1-4
clone_size: few
d_call: .
cdr3_aa: CASSATATGEKLFF
cdr3_nt: TGTGCCAGCAGTGCCACGGCCACGGGTGAAAAACTGTTTTTT

v_call: TRBV11-2
j_call: TRBJ2-3
clone_size: .
d_call: .
cdr3_aa: CASSDTLDTGVGTDTQYF
cdr3_nt: TGTGCCAGCAGCGATACCCTAGATACGGGAGTGGGCACAGATACGCAGTATTTT

v_call: TRBV7-2
j_call: TRBJ2-3
clone_size: few
d_call: .
cdr3_aa: CASSSGSWGTDTQYF
cdr3_nt: TGTGCCAGCAGCTCCGGGAGTTGGGGCACAGATACGCAGTATTTT

v_call: TRBV7-8
j_call: TRBJ1-2
clone_size: few
d_call: TRBD1
cdr3_aa: CASSGGAGGGFHYGYTF
cdr3_nt: TGTGCCAGCAGCGGAGGGGCAGGGGGCGGCTTTCACTATGGCTACACCTTC

v_call: TRBV16
j_call: TRBJ1-1
clone_size: few
d_call: TRBD1
cdr3_aa: CASSPTTGRDGAFF
cdr3_nt: TGTGCCAGCAGCCCAACGACAGGGAGGGATGGAGCTTTCTTT

v_call: TRBV4-1
j_call: TRBJ1-6
clone_size: .
d_call: .
cdr3_aa: CASSQEPGVVPLHF
cdr3_nt: TGCGCCAGCAGCCAAGAACCAGGGGTCGTACCCCTCCACTTT

v_call: TRBV27
j_call: TRBJ1-5
clone_size: few
d_call: TRBD1
cdr3_aa: CASSSSGTGTQPQHF
cdr3_nt: TGTGCCAGCAGTTCTTCCGGGACAGGGACTCAGCCCCAGCATTTT

v_call: TRBV29-1
j_call: TRBJ1-1
clone_size: few
d_call: .
cdr3_aa: CSVEVGGWGAFF
cdr3_nt: TGCAGCGTTGAAGTAGGAGGGTGGGGTGCTTTCTTT

v_call: TRBV7-9
j_call: TRBJ2-2
clone_size: .
d_call: .
cdr3_aa: CASPEEGQGELFF
cdr3_nt: TGTGCCAGCCCCGAGGAGGGGCAAGGGGAGCTGTTTTTT

v_call: TRBV11-2
j_call: TRBJ2-7
clone_size: .
d_call: TRBD1
cdr3_aa: CASSSSSGTAYEQYF
cdr3_nt: TGTGCCAGCAGCTCGTCATCCGGGACAGCCTACGAGCAGTACTTC

v_call: TRBV28
j_call: TRBJ2-5
clone_size: few
d_call: .
cdr3_aa: CASSLSLLRPQETQYF
cdr3_nt: TGTGCCAGCAGTTTATCCCTACTTCGTCCCCAAGAGACCCAGTACTTC

v_call: TRBV7-9
j_call: TRBJ2-7
clone_size: few
d_call: .
cdr3_aa: CASSRRDYEQYF
cdr3_nt: TGTGCCAGCAGCCGCCGGGACTACGAGCAGTACTTC

v_call: TRBV7-3
j_call: TRBJ2-4
clone_size: .
d_call: TRBD2
cdr3_aa: CASSLSGGTKNIQYF
cdr3_nt: TGTGCCAGCAGCCTTAGCGGGGGGACCAAAAACATTCAGTACTTC

v_call: TRBV7-8
j_call: TRBJ2-7
clone_size: .
d_call: TRBD2
cdr3_aa: CASSSGGDEQYF
cdr3_nt: TGTGCCAGCAGCAGCGGGGGGGACGAGCAGTACTTC

v_call: TRBV6-5
j_call: TRBJ2-1
clone_size: .
d_call: TRBD1
cdr3_aa: CASSYSRRPGQTYNEQFF
cdr3_nt: TGTGCCAGCAGTTACTCGCGCCGACCGGGACAGACCTACAATGAGCAGTTCTTC